The subject of this entry is one T cell receptor (beta chain). What it recognizes is unknown. The CDR3 contains 15 residues. The junction had 7 bases not matched to a gene; V was cut back by 5 bases and J by 3 bases. Germline CDR1 is SGHTA and CDR2 is FQGNSA. This specimen belongs to a study of CD8+ T cells in alopecia areata. Whole-study findings and limits: There were also resident alphabeta T cells of normal skin sequenced in scalp samples. Mice gave a clearer picture of TCR sharing than patients did, possibly for HLA-related reasons.

The treatment is: oral pan-JAK inhibitor, 5-10 mg twice daily. Following extraction, RNA underwent reverse transcription to cDNA, which served as the sequencing template. Assay used: immunoSEQ multiplex PCR; TCRdb lists only in-frame clones, some missing. The profile shows approximately 280,000 clones, roughly 50% of them singletons. Sequenced material: CD4+ T cells sorted from blood, taken at week 24, from a patient treated with tofacitinib. This receptor was obtained from a human donor with alopecia areata. This chain uses TRBV7-2 with TRBJ2-5; 9 nucleotides match TRBD1. CDR3 coding DNA: TGTGCCAGCAGCCTCACAGGGGGCGGGGAAGAGACCCAGTACTTC. It codes for CASSLTGGGEETQYF.